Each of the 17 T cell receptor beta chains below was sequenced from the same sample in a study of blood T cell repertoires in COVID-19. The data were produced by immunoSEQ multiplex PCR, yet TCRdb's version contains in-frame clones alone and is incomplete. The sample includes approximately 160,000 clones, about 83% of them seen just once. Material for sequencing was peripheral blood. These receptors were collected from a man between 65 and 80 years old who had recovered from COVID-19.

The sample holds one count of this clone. The CDR3 coding sequence is TGCGCCAGCAGCTTGGTGGTAGCGGGAGGTTCTGGGGCCAACGTCCTGACTTTC. Residues: CASSLVVAGGSGANVLTF. The J gene is TRBJ2-6, the V gene TRBV5-1; 10 bases fit TRBD2. The CDR3 spans 18 residues. The germline V gene encodes CDR1 SGHRS and CDR2 YFSETQ. V lost 0 bases to trimming and J lost 1 base; unmatched junction nucleotides: 4.

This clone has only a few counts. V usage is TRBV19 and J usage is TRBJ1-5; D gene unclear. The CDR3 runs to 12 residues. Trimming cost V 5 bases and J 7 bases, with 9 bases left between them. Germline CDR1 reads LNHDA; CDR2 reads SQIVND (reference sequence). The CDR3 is CASSLLAQPQHF. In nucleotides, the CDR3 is TGTGCCAGTAGTTTACTCGCGCAGCCCCAGCATTTT.

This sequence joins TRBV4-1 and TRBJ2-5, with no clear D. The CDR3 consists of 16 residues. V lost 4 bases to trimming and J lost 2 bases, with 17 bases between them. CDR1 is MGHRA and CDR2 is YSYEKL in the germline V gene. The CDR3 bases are TGCGCCAGCAGCCCCCAAAGTCCCGCGCGGCAAGAGACCCAGTACTTC. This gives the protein CASSPQSPARQETQYF.

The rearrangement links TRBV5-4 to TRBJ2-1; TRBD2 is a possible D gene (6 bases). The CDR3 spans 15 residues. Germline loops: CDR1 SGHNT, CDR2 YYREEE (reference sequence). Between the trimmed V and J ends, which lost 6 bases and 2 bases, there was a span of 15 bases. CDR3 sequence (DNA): TGTGCCAGCACCTGGGGCCGGGAGCCCTACAATGAGCAGTTCTTC. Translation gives CASTWGREPYNEQFF.

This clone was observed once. The CDR3 bases are TGTGCCAGCAGCCAACAGGACTTCGTGTACTTC. Encoded protein: CASSQQDFVYF. This chain links TRBV3-1 (or the pseudogene TRBV3-2) with TRBJ2-4; TRBD2 might be the D (5 bases). The germline gives CDR1 LGHDT, CDR2 YNNKEL (reference sequence). V lost 2 bases and J lost 15, with 11 bases in between. The CDR3 length is 11 residues.

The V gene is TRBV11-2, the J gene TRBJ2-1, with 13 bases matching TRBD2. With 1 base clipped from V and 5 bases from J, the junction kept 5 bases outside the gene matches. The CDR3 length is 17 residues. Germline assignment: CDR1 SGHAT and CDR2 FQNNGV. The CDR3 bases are TGTGCCAGCAGCTTAGGGACTAGCGGGAGTCGGGACAATGAGCAGTTCTTC. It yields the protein CASSLGTSGSRDNEQFF.

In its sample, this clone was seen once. The CDR3 DNA reads TGTGCCAGCAGCATGATCAGAGGCGGCAATGAGCAGTTCTTC. It is translated as CASSMIRGGNEQFF. The genes are TRBV7-2 and TRBJ2-1; the D is unclear. V lost 5 bases to trimming and J lost 6 bases, with 14 bases between them. Per the germline V gene, CDR1 is SGHTA and CDR2 is FQGNSA. There are 14 residues in the CDR3.

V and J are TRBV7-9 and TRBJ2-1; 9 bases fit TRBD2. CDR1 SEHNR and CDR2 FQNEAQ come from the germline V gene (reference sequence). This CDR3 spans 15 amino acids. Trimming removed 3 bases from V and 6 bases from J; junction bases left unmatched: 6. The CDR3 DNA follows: TGTGCCAGCAGCTTTGGAGTAGCGGGGGCCAATGAGCAGTTCTTC. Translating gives CASSFGVAGANEQFF.

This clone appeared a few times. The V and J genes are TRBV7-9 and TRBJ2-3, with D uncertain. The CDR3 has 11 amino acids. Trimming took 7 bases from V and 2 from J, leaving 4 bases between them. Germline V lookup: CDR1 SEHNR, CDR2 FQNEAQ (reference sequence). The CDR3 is CASIITDTQYF. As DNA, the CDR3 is TGTGCCAGCATCATCACAGATACGCAGTATTTT.

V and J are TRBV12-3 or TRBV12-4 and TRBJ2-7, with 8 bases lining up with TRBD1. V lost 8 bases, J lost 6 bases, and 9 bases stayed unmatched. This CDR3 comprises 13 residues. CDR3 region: CASSEQGASEQYF. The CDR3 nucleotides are TGTGCCAGCTCGGAGCAGGGGGCGAGCGAGCAGTACTTC.

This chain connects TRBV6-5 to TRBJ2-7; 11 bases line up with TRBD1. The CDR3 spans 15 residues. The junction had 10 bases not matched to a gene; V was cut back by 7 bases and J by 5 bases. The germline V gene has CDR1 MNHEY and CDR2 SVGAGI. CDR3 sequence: CASTDRGRRNNEQYF. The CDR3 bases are TGTGCCAGCACGGACAGGGGGCGCAGGAATAACGAGCAGTACTTC.

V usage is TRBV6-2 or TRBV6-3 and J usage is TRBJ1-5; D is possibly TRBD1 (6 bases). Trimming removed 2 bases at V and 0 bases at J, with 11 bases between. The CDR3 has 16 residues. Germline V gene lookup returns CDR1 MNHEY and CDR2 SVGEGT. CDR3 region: CASSYASGDSNQPQHF. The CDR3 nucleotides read TGTGCCAGCAGTTACGCTTCAGGGGATAGCAATCAGCCCCAGCATTTT.

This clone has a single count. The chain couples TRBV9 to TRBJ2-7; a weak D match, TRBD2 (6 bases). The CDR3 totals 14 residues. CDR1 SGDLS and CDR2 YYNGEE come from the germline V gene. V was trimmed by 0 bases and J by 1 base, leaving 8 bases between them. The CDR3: CASSVGGESYEQYF. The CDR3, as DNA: TGTGCCAGCAGCGTAGGGGGGGAATCCTACGAGCAGTACTTC. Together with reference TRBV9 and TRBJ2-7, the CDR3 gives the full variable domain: DSGVTQTPKHLITATGQRVTLRCSPRSGDLSVYWYQQSLDQGLQFLIQYYNGEERAKGNILERFSAQQFPDLHSELNLSSLELGDSALYFCASSVGGESYEQYFGPGTRLTVT.

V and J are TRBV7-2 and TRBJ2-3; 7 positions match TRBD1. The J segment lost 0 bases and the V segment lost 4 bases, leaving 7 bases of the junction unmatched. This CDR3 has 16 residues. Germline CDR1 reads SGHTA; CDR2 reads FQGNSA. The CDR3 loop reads CASSSRGFRSTDTQYF. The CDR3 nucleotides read TGTGCCAGCAGCTCCAGGGGGTTTCGAAGCACAGATACGCAGTATTTT.

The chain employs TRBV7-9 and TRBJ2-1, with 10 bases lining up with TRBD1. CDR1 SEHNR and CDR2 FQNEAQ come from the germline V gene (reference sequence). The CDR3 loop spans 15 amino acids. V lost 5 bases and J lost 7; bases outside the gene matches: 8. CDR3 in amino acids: CASSAPDRGLNEQFF. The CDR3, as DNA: TGTGCCAGCAGCGCGCCCGACAGGGGGCTTAATGAGCAGTTCTTC.

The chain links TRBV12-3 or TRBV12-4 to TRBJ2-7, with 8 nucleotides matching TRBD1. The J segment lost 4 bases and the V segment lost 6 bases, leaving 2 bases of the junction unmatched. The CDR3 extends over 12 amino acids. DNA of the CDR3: TGTGCCAGCAGGACAGGGGTATACGAGCAGTACTTC. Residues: CASRTGVYEQYF.

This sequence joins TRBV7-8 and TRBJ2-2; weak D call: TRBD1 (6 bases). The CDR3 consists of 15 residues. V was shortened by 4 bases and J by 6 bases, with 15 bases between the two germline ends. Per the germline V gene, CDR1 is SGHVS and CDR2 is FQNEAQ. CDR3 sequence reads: CASSSGQTTAGELFF. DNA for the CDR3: TGTGCCAGCAGCTCCGGACAGACGACTGCCGGGGAGCTGTTTTTT. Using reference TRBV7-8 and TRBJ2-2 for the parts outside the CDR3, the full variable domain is GAGVSQSPRYKVAKRGQDVALRCDPISGHVSLFWYQQALGQGPEFLTYFQNEAQLDKSGLPSDRFFAERPEGSVSTLKIQRTQQEDSAVYLCASSSGQTTAGELFFGEGSRLTVL.